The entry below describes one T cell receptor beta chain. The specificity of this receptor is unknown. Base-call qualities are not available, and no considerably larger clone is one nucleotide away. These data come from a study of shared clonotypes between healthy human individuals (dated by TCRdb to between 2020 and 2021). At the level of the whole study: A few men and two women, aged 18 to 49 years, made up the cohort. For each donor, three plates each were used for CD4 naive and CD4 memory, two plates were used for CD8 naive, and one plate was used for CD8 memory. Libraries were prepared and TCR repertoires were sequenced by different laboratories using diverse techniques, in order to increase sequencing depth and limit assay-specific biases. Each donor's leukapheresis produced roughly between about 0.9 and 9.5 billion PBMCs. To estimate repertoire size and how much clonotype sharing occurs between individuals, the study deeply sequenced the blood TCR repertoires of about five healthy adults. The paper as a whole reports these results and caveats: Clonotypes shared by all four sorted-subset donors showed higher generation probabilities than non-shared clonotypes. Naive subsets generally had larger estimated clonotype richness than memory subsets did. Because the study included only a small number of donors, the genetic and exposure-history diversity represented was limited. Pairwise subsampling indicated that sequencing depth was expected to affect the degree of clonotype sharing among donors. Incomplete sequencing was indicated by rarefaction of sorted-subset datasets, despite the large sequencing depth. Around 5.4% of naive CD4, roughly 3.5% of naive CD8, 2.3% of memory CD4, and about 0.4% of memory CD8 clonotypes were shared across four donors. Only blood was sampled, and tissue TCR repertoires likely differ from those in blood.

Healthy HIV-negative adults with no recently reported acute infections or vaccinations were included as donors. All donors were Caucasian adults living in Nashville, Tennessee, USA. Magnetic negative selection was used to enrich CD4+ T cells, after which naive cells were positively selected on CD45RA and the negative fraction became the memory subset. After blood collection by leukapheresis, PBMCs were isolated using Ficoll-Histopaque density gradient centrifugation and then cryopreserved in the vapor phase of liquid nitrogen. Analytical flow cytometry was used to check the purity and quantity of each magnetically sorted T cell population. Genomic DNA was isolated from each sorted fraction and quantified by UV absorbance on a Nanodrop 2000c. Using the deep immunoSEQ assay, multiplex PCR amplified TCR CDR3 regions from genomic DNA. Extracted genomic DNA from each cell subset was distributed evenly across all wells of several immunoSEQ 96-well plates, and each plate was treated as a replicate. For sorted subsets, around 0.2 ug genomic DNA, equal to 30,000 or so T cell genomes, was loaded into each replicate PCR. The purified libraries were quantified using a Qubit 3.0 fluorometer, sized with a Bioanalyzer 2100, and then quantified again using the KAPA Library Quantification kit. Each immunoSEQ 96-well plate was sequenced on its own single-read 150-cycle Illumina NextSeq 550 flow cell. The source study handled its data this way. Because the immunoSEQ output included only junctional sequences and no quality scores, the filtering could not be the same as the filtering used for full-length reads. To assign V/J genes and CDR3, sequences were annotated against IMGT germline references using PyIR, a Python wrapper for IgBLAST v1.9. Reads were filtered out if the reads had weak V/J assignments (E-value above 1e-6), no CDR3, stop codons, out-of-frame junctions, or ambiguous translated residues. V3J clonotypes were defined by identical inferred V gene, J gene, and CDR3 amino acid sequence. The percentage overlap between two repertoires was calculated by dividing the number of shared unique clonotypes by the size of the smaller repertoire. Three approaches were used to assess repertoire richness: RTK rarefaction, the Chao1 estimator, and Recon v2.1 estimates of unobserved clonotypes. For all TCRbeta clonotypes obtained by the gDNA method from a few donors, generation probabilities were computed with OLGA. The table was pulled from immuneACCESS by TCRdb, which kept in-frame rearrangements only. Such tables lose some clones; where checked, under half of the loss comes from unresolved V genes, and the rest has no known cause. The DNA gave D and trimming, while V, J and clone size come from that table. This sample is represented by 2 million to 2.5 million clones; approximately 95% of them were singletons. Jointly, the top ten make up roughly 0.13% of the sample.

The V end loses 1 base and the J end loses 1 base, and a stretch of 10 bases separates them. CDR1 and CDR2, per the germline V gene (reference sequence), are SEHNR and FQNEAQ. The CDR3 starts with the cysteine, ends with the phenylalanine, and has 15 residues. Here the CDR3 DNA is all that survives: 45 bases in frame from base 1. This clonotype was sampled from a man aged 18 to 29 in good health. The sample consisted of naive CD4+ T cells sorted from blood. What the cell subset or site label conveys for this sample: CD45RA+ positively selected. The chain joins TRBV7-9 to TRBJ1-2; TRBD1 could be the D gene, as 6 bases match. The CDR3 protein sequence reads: CASSLEGGLNYGYTF. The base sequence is TGTGCCAGCAGCTTAGAAGGGGGTCTTAACTATGGCTACACCTTC.